The clone carrying this T cell receptor (beta chain) was observed a few times. What it recognizes is unknown. This specimen comes from a study of blood T cells in healthy people across ages. General study results and limits: Donor CMV status, an unknown factor, possibly confounded changes in expanded clonotypes.

This CDR3 comprises 16 residues. Germline loops: CDR1 SGHRS, CDR2 YFSETQ. V was pared by 7 bases and J by 4 bases, with 12 bases of the junction left unmatched. PCR was performed a second time for roughly 6 to 12 cycles using a sample-barcoded 5' primer and a J-beta primer mix. TCRdb reanalysed the 5' RACE reads using MiXCR and keeps one entry per CDR3 protein. The table lists approximately 730,000 distinct CDR3 sequences, more than 40% of them singletons, with around 20% in the top ten. The rearrangement uses TRBV5-1 and TRBJ2-1; 9 bases are shared with TRBD1. This receptor was taken from a woman aged 55-69 years in good health. The specimen sequenced was blood. The CDR3 reads CASATEGQGLYNEQFF. CDR3 bases: TGCGCCAGCGCAACTGAGGGACAGGGATTATACAATGAGCAGTTCTTC.